This TCR beta chain emerged from a study of cytomegalovirus exposure and HLA in healthy donors (dated by TCRdb to about 2017). Looking at the study overall: An earlier analysis of roughly 500 of the donors reported around 280 Gb of sequence data and 90 million to 120 million unique TCR beta sequences obtained from around 170 million T cells. An early release covering roughly 640 HLA-typed donors comprised about 300 gigabases of sequencing data and 65 million to 100 million unique TCR sequences. Of the approximately 400 genotyped donors, 81% were placed in the genetic ancestry cluster associated with self-reported Caucasian donors. The study was designed to test whether signatures of past pathogen exposure could be identified by cataloging public T cell receptors. The study used immunosequencing to profile the T cell repertoires of hundreds of subjects and linked those repertoires to cytomegalovirus serostatus. Along with the approximately 620-subject first cohort, a separate validation cohort of more than 90 different subjects was used. To predict cytomegalovirus infection status, the study combined high-throughput TCR immunosequencing, statistical association of individual TCRs with disease status, and machine learning. A later analysis re-analyzed previously published TCR beta repertoires from 600 to 850 donors and added high-resolution HLA genotyping to study TCR occurrence patterns. Rather than using new phenotypic data, the later analysis identified candidate immune exposures from TCR beta sequences and from how often those sequences occurred across donors. An earlier analysis of 587 of the donors applied high-throughput TCR beta sequencing to assess whether each TCR beta V gene segment acted as functional or pseudogenic. Alongside the repertoire data, information on donor age, sex, ethnicity and CMV serostatus was compiled. A later genetic analysis used genome-wide SNP genotypes for about 65% of the 666 donors, treating that subset as a discovery cohort. All discovery cohort repertoires had been generated using a single sequencing platform. Class I and class II HLA loci were covered by the typing at four-digit resolution. The number of donors typed differed by locus, with roughly 620-630 for A, B, C, DRB1 and DQB1, approximately 500 for DQA1, some 570 for DPA1, and about 450 for DPB1. Because of strong linkage in the cohort, roughly five DR-DQ haplotypes were treated as single units for association and clustering. On average, 235,054 unique TCR beta nucleotide sequences were sequenced per donor among several hundred genotyped donors of the cohort, with around 19% of those sequences being non-productive. Findings and caveats that apply to the study as a whole: The authors suggested that the approach could potentially be extended to other disease states and immunological phenotypes. While some public TCRs were present in many individuals, most TCR sequences turned up only very rarely across donors. Some IMGT-functional V segments, including TRBV6-2 and TRBV6-3, could not be distinguished by the 87-base-pair reads and were therefore excluded. In a later genetic analysis, a missense DCLRE1C variant was associated with V-gene and J-gene trimming of TCR beta chains, and the association was replicated in an independent cohort. The classifier was reported to diagnose cytomegalovirus status with high specificity and sensitivity in both the original and validation cohorts. According to a later analysis, TCR association rates differed among HLA loci, with DRB1 alleles showing the most associated TCRs and HLA-C alleles showing the fewest. Correlated functional status among segregating V segments might reflect linkage disequilibrium, but an unknown experimental factor could not be ruled out. A total of about 180 TCR beta chains were listed by the study as associated with cytomegalovirus. The sequencing pipeline was judged likely to have produced a cluster of highly shared sequence variants as a technical artifact. Only TCR beta chains were sequenced in this cohort, and the absence of alpha or paired-chain data limited detectable features. For the cohort, immune exposure information was limited to CMV serostatus. In an earlier analysis of under 600 of the donors, most TCR beta V segments were observed in productive rearrangements about 90% or about 30% of the time, broadly matching IMGT annotations. A later analysis found that HLA-associated TCR beta chains were more clonally expanded and had lower generation probabilities than equally common non-associated chains. Because some donors lacked HLA typing at each locus, the association tests relied only on the typed subset. At a false discovery rate of 0.05, a later analysis linked under 20,000 TCR beta sequences to specific HLA alleles. In vitro tests confirmed that a few of the cytomegalovirus-associated TCR beta chains recognize cytomegalovirus antigens. A further reported finding was that TCR beta sequences accurately predicted the HLA-A and HLA-B alleles for most subjects in the first cohort. A later analysis found that most CMV-associated TCR beta chains appeared HLA-restricted, with HLA associations seemingly driven largely by CMV exposure. The presence/absence analyses assumed that sequencing depth was roughly uniform across donors, and that assumption may not be true. Because counts were too low, roughly 18 rarely observed V segments, including chromosome 9 orphons, were left out of the earlier analysis of approximately 500 of the donors. Assigning TCR associations to individual alleles was difficult when HLA alleles, especially DR and DQ, strongly co-occurred. In a later analysis, several top co-occurrence clusters were reported to appear linked to parvovirus B19, influenza, CMV and Epstein-Barr virus. In a later genetic analysis, fewer N-insertions in productive TCRs were reported among donors in an Asian-associated ancestry cluster than the 666-donor mean.

From a lookup of the germline V gene, CDR1 and CDR2 are SGHTA and FQGNSA. The CDR3 contains 14 residues, cysteine and phenylalanine counted. Of the read, only the CDR3 DNA is kept; its 42 bases are in frame from base 1. Trimmed from V: 5 bases; trimmed from J: 2 bases; junction bases lacking a gene match: 5. Library preparation was by the immunoSEQ multiplex PCR assay. A mixture of 60 forward primers for TCR Vbeta segments and 13 reverse primers for TCR Jbeta segments was used in the multiplex PCR. The CDR3 region of rearranged TCR beta genes was amplified from genomic DNA by a multiplex PCR assay. On the Illumina HiSeq System, the amplified TCR beta libraries were sequenced as 87-base-pair reads. The authors' analysis ran thus. A later analysis tallied 75 million to 95 million unique TCR beta chains across the 550 to 850 repertoires, and approximately 11 million of those chains were shared by two or more donors. A nearest-neighbor algorithm error-corrected the raw reads and collapsed the reads into unique sequences, merging closely related sequences to remove PCR and sequencing errors. CDR3 sequences were aligned to IMGT reference sequences to assign V, D and J gene segments. For a sequence to be retained, a match of at least six nucleotides was required to both a V gene segment and a J gene segment. A rearrangement counted as productive if the CDR3 had no stop codons and remained in frame with V and J, and every other rearrangement counted as non-productive. CDR3 was defined according to IMGT convention as the region running from the second conserved V-encoded cysteine to the conserved J-encoded phenylalanine. The earlier analysis of about 610 of the donors excluded sequences that lacked an unambiguous match to a single V gene segment. In an earlier analysis of more than 500 of the donors, a V segment was called functional when productive rearrangements were above 56.7%, and segregating when the standard deviation between donors exceeded 5%. A statistical classification framework was built to diagnose cytomegalovirus status from the catalog of TCR beta chain sequences. In a later analysis, TCR nucleotide sequences were compared against IMGT/GENE-DB human TR gene sequences so that V and J genes could be assigned. In a later analysis, CDR3 sequences and most-parsimonious VDJ recombination scenarios were assigned using the TCRdist pipeline. In a later analysis, each TCR beta chain was defined by its CDR3 amino acid sequence together with its V-gene family, and reads without a unique V-gene family were excluded. As a way to deal with suspected cross-contamination and a sequencing artifact, a later analysis dropped hundreds of nucleotide sequences that were highly shared and had low generation probability. For each public chain, a later analysis derived a clonal expansion index from normalized ranks of inferred template counts within each repertoire. In a later analysis, generation probabilities were computed with a VDJ recombination model fitted to out-of-frame rearrangements, and the resulting probabilities were checked against IGoR. A later analysis scored TCR-TCR, TCR-HLA and TCR-CMV co-occurrence with hypergeometric tests, applying a repertoire-size bias correction to TCR pairs. False discovery rates were estimated in a later analysis by permuting HLA or CMV assignments 20 times. In a later analysis, co-occurring TCRs were grouped using DBSCAN, and TCRdist sequence similarity was added for clustering within HLA-allele-positive subsets. Repertoires with fewer than 30,000 or more than 120,000 public chains, plus five repertoires with anomalous nucleotide sharing, were excluded from co-occurrence clustering. TCRdb carries this immuneACCESS record with in-frame sequences only. Its versions omit some clonotypes, under half of them owing to an unresolved V gene in the studies checked, with the rest unexplained. That table furnishes V, J and clone size, whereas the DNA furnished D and trimming. A total of 80,000 to 100,000 clones appear in this sample, around 68% of them only once. Jointly, the top ten make up 2% to 2.5% of the sample.

The cohort was made up of approximately 670 healthy bone marrow donors. All cohort members were sampled while nominally healthy, although unrecorded immune exposures were likely present. The donor tested CMV seronegative, placing the donor among the 350 to 400 seronegative members of the cohort. Every donor gave a peripheral blood sample, and the peripheral blood mononuclear cells from that sample were used for TCR beta sequencing. Genomic DNA was extracted from the blood cell samples with the Qiagen DNeasy Blood Extraction Kit. Concerning this clone: The specificity of this receptor is unknown. No base quality values were provided; no much bigger clone lies one nucleotide off.

The rearrangement joined TRBV7-2 to TRBJ1-2; a stretch of 7 junction bases matches TRBD1. The sequence derives from a man aged 50 to 59 in good health and CMV-seronegative. The sequencing sample was made of PBMCs. For the CDR3, the sequence is CASSPQTGNYGYTF. The DNA sequence follows: TGTGCCAGCAGCCCTCAGACAGGGAACTATGGCTACACCTTC.